These 7 T cell receptor beta chains were sequenced from one sample in a study of CD8+ T cells in alopecia areata. Treatment given: oral pan-JAK inhibitor, 5-10 mg twice daily. Reverse transcribed after extraction, RNA yielded cDNA as the sequencing template. Generated by immunoSEQ multiplex PCR, the TCRdb table keeps only in-frame clones and is missing some. In the table there are some 80,000 clones, approximately 72% of which are singletons. The sequencing here drew on CD8+ T cells sorted from blood, taken at week 24, from a patient treated with tofacitinib. The source is a human donor with alopecia areata.

The chain is built from TRBV4-3 and TRBJ2-7, with TRBD2 matching 7 bases. The CDR3 extends over 16 amino acids. The V and J ends lost 0 bases and 0 bases, in that order; junction bases with no gene match: 5. Germline values: CDR1 LGHNA, CDR2 YSLEER. The CDR3 spells CASSQDSSGISYEQYF. The DNA of the CDR3 is TGCGCCAGCAGCCAAGATTCTAGCGGTATCTCCTACGAGCAGTACTTC.

The sample holds a few counts of this clone. In DNA form, the CDR3 reads TGTGCCAGCAGCCCCGGAGACAGGGGGCCGGATACGCAGTATTTT. This encodes CASSPGDRGPDTQYF. The V and J genes are TRBV7-6 and TRBJ2-3; 10 bases map to TRBD1. CDR1 and CDR2 (germline): SGHVS, FNYEAQ. V lost 5 bases and J lost 6; bases outside the gene matches: 8. This CDR3 is built from 15 residues. The variable domain in full, with the rest retrieved from reference TRBV7-6 and TRBJ2-3, is GAGVSQSPRYKVTKRGQDVALRCDPISGHVSLYWYRQALGQGPEFLTYFNYEAQQDKSGLPNDRFSAERPEGSISTLTIQRTEQRDSAMYRCASSPGDRGPDTQYFGPGTRLTVL.

This clone was counted between two and nine times. The chain is built from TRBV2 and TRBJ2-2; TRBD2 matches at 9 bases. There are 17 residues in the CDR3. The V gene end was trimmed by 4 bases and the J gene end by 3 bases; junction bases not matched to a gene: 9. The germline CDR1 and CDR2 sequences are SNHLY and FYNNEI. CDR3 region: CASSGSPRGGYTGELFF. The CDR3 nucleotides are TGTGCCAGCAGTGGAAGCCCGCGGGGGGGGTACACCGGGGAGCTGTTTTTT.

This clone was detected a few times. The gene calls are TRBV28 and TRBJ1-4, with 7 bases fitting TRBD1. Per germline, CDR1 MDHEN and CDR2 SYDVKM. CDR3 length: 15 amino acids. The junction had 5 bases not matched to a gene; V was cut back by 6 bases and J by 1 base. The CDR3 sequence: CASSSGGGTNEKLFF. The CDR3 region has the DNA TGTGCCAGCAGCTCAGGGGGGGGAACTAATGAAAAACTGTTTTTT. The full variable domain, its missing parts supplied by reference TRBV28 and TRBJ1-4, is DVKVTQSSRYLVKRTGEKVFLECVQDMDHENMFWYRQDPGLGLRLIYFSYDVKMKEKGDIPEGYSVSREKKERFSLILESASTNQTSMYLCASSSGGGTNEKLFFGSGTQLSVL.

The CDR3 DNA reads TGTGCCAGCTCTTACGGGGACAGCGAGCAATATGGCTACACCTTC. It is translated as CASSYGDSEQYGYTF. This chain connects TRBV18 to TRBJ1-2; 7 bases line up with TRBD1. The CDR3 is made up of 15 amino acids. The V gene's germline CDR1 is KGHSH and CDR2 LQKENI. The V and J ends lost 6 bases and 5 bases, in that order; junction bases with no gene match: 12. Complete variable domain (other parts from reference TRBV18 and TRBJ1-2): NAGVMQNPRHLVRRRGQEARLRCSPMKGHSHVYWYRQLPEEGLKFMVYLQKENIIDESGMPKERFSAEFPKEGPSILRIQQVVRGDSAAYFCASSYGDSEQYGYTFGSGTRLTVV.

The rearrangement uses TRBV14 and TRBJ1-6; tentatively, D is TRBD1 (6 bases). V was pared by 1 base and J by 7 bases, with 11 bases between. The CDR3 sequence is 15 residues long. The germline CDR1 and CDR2 sequences are SGHDN and FVKESK. The CDR3 DNA is TGTGCCAGCAGCCAAGTTCAGGGGTACAATTCACCCCTCCACTTT. Amino acid sequence: CASSQVQGYNSPLHF.

The rearrangement links TRBV5-1 to TRBJ2-1; TRBD2 agrees at 8 bases. The V segment lost 4 bases and the J segment 7 bases; nucleotides outside the gene matches: 4. The germline V gene encodes CDR1 SGHRS and CDR2 YFSETQ. This CDR3 is built from 13 residues. For the CDR3, the DNA is TGCGCCAGCAGCCGGGAGGGCGGTAATGAGCAGTTCTTC. This translates into CASSREGGNEQFF.